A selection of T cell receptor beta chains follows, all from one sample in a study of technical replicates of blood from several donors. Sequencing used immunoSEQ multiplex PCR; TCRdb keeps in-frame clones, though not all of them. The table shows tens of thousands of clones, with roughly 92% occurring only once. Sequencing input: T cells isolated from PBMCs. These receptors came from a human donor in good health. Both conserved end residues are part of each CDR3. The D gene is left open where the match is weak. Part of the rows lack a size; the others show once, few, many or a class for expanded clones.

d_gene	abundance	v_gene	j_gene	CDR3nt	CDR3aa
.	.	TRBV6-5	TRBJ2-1	TGTGCCAGCAGCCGGACTGATCGGACTGAGCAGTTCTTC	CASSRTDRTEQFF
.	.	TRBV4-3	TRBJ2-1	TGCGCCAGCAGCTCTCGGGGGAGCTCCTACAATGAGCAGTTCTTC	CASSSRGSSYNEQFF
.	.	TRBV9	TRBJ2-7	TGTGCCAGCAGCGTAGGTAATACCTACGAGCAGTACTTC	CASSVGNTYEQYF
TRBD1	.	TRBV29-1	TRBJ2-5	TGCAGCGTAGACAGGGCCCGGACCCAGTACTTC	CSVDRARTQYF
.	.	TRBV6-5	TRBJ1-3	TGTGCCAGCAGTTGGGGCAGTGGAAACACCATATATTTT	CASSWGSGNTIYF
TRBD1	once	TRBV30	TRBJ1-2	TGTGCCTGGGTAAGACAGGGGGCGCACTACGGCTACACCTTC	CAWVRQGAHYGYTF
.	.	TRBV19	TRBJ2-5	TGTGCCAGTAGTATCGACGCGGGAATTGAGACCCAGTACTTC	CASSIDAGIETQYF
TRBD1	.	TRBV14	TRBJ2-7	TGTGCCAGCAGCCAAGCCTGGACAGGCGCCTACGAGCAGTACTTC	CASSQAWTGAYEQYF
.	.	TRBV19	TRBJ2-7	TGTGCCAGTTCTGAAGATTCGGACAGCTACGAGCAGTACTTC	CASSEDSDSYEQYF
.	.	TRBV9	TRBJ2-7	TGTGCCAGCAGCGTAGGAACCGGTAGCTCCTACGAGCAGTACTTC	CASSVGTGSSYEQYF
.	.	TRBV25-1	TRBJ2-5	TGTGCCAGCAGTGAAATTCGGGCCCAGTACTTC	CASSEIRAQYF
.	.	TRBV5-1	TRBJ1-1	TGCGCCAGCAGCTTGAACGGGGCTGAAGCTTTCTTT	CASSLNGAEAFF
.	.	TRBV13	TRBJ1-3	TGTGCCAGCAGCTTCGACCGGGGAGGCGGAAACACCATATATTTT	CASSFDRGGGNTIYF
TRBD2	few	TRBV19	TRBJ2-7	TGTGCCAGTAGTACCGAATATGGGACTAGCGGGACCTACTCCTCCTACGAGCAGTACTTC	CASSTEYGTSGTYSSYEQYF